The present T cell receptor beta chain was sequenced within a study of blood T cell repertoires in COVID-19. The assay was immunoSEQ multiplex PCR, and TCRdb's table has in-frame clones only and misses some. The sample lists 250,000 or so clones; more than 80% were seen once. The germline V and J ends were trimmed by 11 bases and 5 bases, with 24 bases remaining between them. CDR3 size: 15 residues. In germline, CDR1 is MRHNA, CDR2 SNTAGT. This sequence originates from a man aged 50 to 60 who had been exposed to COVID-19. The sample comprised PBMCs or T cells enriched from blood (not recorded which). The J gene is TRBJ1-2, the V gene TRBV6-4; TRBD1 might be the D (5 bases). The CDR3 DNA is TGTGCCTCCAAACCGGGGCCCCGGGGGGAATATGGCTACACCTTC. It translates to CASKPGPRGEYGYTF.